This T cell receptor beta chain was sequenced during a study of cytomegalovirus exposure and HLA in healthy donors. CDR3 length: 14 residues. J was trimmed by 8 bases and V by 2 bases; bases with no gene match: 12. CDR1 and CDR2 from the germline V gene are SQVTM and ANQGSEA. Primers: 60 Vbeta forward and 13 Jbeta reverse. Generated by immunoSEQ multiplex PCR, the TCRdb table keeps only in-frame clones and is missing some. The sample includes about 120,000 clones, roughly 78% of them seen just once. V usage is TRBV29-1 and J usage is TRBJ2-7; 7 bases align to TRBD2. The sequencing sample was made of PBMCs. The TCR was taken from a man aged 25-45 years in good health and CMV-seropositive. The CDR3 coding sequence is TGCAGCGTTGAATGGGCTAGCGGAGCCAACCAGCAGTACTTC. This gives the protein CSVEWASGANQQYF.